The 24 T cell receptor beta chains below were found in one sample sequenced in a study of control samples from healthy donors and cancer patients. The data were produced by immunoSEQ multiplex PCR, yet TCRdb's version contains in-frame clones alone and is incomplete. The sample includes 150,000 to 200,000 clones, roughly nine tenths of them seen just once. Sequencing used blood. The receptors were sampled from a man under 40 in good health.

V and J are TRBV5-6 and TRBJ2-2, with 9 bases identical to TRBD2. The CDR3 spans 15 residues. Germline assignment: CDR1 SGHDT and CDR2 YYEEEE. The trim removed 4 bases at V and 3 bases at J, leaving 4 bases unmatched. The CDR3 DNA reads as TGTGCCAGCAGCGCGGGAGGGCCTCACACCGGGGAGCTGTTTTTT. Protein: CASSAGGPHTGELFF.

V and J are TRBV19 and TRBJ1-6; the D is unclear. Trimming took off 3 bases at V and 12 bases at J, with 15 bases between the two ends. This CDR3 contains 14 residues. Germline V gene data show CDR1 as LNHDA and CDR2 as SQIVND (reference sequence). The DNA of the CDR3 is TGTGCCAGTAGTATTGGACGGCCACCGGGACCCCTCCACTTT. This encodes CASSIGRPPGPLHF. The full variable domain, with the rest looked up from reference TRBV19 and TRBJ1-6, is DGGITQSPKYLFRKEGQNVTLSCEQNLNHDAMYWYRQDPGQGLRLIYYSQIVNDFQKGDIAEGYSVSREKKESFPLTVTSAQKNPTAFYLCASSIGRPPGPLHFGNGTRLTVT.

The chain uses TRBV6-5 and TRBJ1-1; TRBD1 matches 9 bases. Germline V lookup: CDR1 MNHEY, CDR2 SVGAGI. V lost 5 bases to trimming and J lost 6 bases; unmatched junction nucleotides: 7. The CDR3 loop spans 14 amino acids. The CDR3 DNA reads TGTGCCAGCAGTCCTTCGGGACAGGGCCCTGAAGCTTTCTTT. It translates to CASSPSGQGPEAFF.

The chain carries TRBV28 and TRBJ2-6; D gene ambiguous. Germline V gives CDR1 MDHEN, CDR2 SYDVKM. The CDR3 loop spans 16 amino acids. The V gene lost 5 bases and the J gene lost 0 bases, with 11 bases spanning the gap. This chain's CDR3 is CASSPLKFSGANVLTF. The CDR3 region has the DNA TGTGCCAGCAGTCCACTCAAATTCTCTGGGGCCAACGTCCTGACTTTC. Full variable domain (rest looked up from reference TRBV28 and TRBJ2-6): DVKVTQSSRYLVKRTGEKVFLECVQDMDHENMFWYRQDPGLGLRLIYFSYDVKMKEKGDIPEGYSVSREKKERFSLILESASTNQTSMYLCASSPLKFSGANVLTFGAGSRLTVL.

This rearrangement joins TRBV6-2 or TRBV6-3 to TRBJ2-5, with 9 bases that match TRBD1. The CDR3 sequence is 15 residues long. V was clipped by 6 bases and J by 0 bases; unmatched bases: 5. Germline V gives CDR1 MNHEY, CDR2 SVGEGT. The DNA of the CDR3 is TGTGCCAGCAGCTCAGGGACAGGGTACCAAGAGACCCAGTACTTC. Amino acid sequence: CASSSGTGYQETQYF.

The CDR3 reads CATSDYGEHQFF. The CDR3 coding sequence is TGTGCCACCAGTGATTATGGGGAGCACCAGTTCTTC. This chain uses TRBV24-1 with TRBJ2-1, with a weak D call TRBD2 (5 bases). V shed 2 bases and J shed 13 bases, with 11 bases lying between them. Germline lookup yields CDR1 KGHDR and CDR2 SFDVKD. This CDR3 has 12 amino acids.

This chain connects TRBV4-1 to TRBJ1-6; D call uncertain. CDR1 MGHRA and CDR2 YSYEKL come from the germline V gene. This CDR3 contains 15 residues. Trimming cost V 1 base and J 8 bases, with 12 bases left between them. The CDR3 sequence: CASSQGDMRDSPLHF. The CDR3 DNA is TGCGCCAGCAGCCAAGGTGACATGAGGGATTCACCCCTCCACTTT.

The V and J genes are TRBV3-1 (or the pseudogene TRBV3-2) and TRBJ1-3, with 7 positions matching TRBD1. The V segment lost 2 bases and the J segment 2 bases; nucleotides outside the gene matches: 6. The germline gives CDR1 LGHDT, CDR2 YNNKEL (reference sequence). This CDR3 is built from 16 residues. DNA for the CDR3: TGTGCCAGCAGCCAACAAGGGGACAGCACTGGAAACACCATATATTTT. Its protein product is CASSQQGDSTGNTIYF.

V gene TRBV12-3 or TRBV12-4 combines with J gene TRBJ2-3; D unresolved. The CDR3 is 12 amino acids. Deletions cut 8 bases from V and 2 bases from J, with 8 bases between. This CDR3 is CASAATTDTQYF. The CDR3 region has the DNA TGTGCCAGCGCTGCCACCACAGATACGCAGTATTTT.

This clone was picked up a small number of times. V gene TRBV7-3 combines with J gene TRBJ1-5; D is ambiguous. This CDR3 has 13 residues. Germline CDR1 is SGHTA and CDR2 is FQGTGA. Trimming stripped 4 bases from V and 5 bases from J, with 9 bases between. The CDR3 loop is CASSSSIDQPQHF. In DNA form, the CDR3 reads TGTGCCAGCAGCTCCTCCATCGATCAGCCCCAGCATTTT.

The chain joins TRBV3-1 (or the pseudogene TRBV3-2) to TRBJ1-4, with D unclear. The CDR3 spans 12 residues. Trimming pared 1 base from V and 8 bases from J, leaving 5 bases between. From germline, CDR1 is LGHDT and CDR2 YNNKEL (reference sequence). The CDR3 reads CASSQVPEKLFF. CDR3 coding DNA: TGTGCCAGCAGCCAAGTTCCAGAAAAACTGTTTTTT.

The CDR3 DNA reads as TGTGCCAGCACCTCCGAAACAGGGTTTACTGGAAACACCATATATTTT. This gives the protein CASTSETGFTGNTIYF. The chain carries TRBV7-2 and TRBJ1-3, with D possibly matching TRBD1 (6 bases). CDR1 is SGHTA, CDR2 FQGNSA, per germline. This CDR3 has 16 amino acids. V was clipped by 7 bases and J by 2 bases, with 18 bases between them.

This clone has only a few counts. The chain employs TRBV5-1 and TRBJ1-1; TRBD1 matches at 8 bases. J gave up 10 bases and V 1 base, and 3 bases lay outside the gene matches. Germline V gene sequence: CDR1 SGHRS, CDR2 YFSETQ. The CDR3 runs to 12 residues. This CDR3 is CASSLSRGRAFF. The DNA of the CDR3 is TGCGCCAGCAGCTTGTCCAGGGGGCGAGCTTTCTTT.

The chain links TRBV19 to TRBJ2-7; TRBD1 matches at 10 bases. Trimming removed 3 bases from V and 3 bases from J; junction bases left unmatched: 2. The CDR3 sequence is 14 residues long. Germline CDR1 reads LNHDA; CDR2 reads SQIVND (reference sequence). The DNA for the CDR3 is TGTGCCAGTAGTATCCGGACAGGGGGCTACGAGCAGTACTTC. This sequence encodes CASSIRTGGYEQYF. The whole variable domain, remainder taken from reference TRBV19 and TRBJ2-7, is DGGITQSPKYLFRKEGQNVTLSCEQNLNHDAMYWYRQDPGQGLRLIYYSQIVNDFQKGDIAEGYSVSREKKESFPLTVTSAQKNPTAFYLCASSIRTGGYEQYFGPGTRLTVT.

This clone was detected only a few times. This chain links TRBV24-1 with TRBJ1-6; D unclear. V lost 1 base, J lost 10 bases, and 7 bases lay in between. Germline CDR1 and CDR2: KGHDR and SFDVKD. The CDR3 consists of 13 residues. CDR3 sequence (DNA): TGTGCCACCAGTGATTTTGGGGAATCACCCCTCCACTTT. It encodes CATSDFGESPLHF.

J is TRBJ1-1 and V is TRBV2; D gene uncertain. Germline CDR1 is SNHLY and CDR2 is FYNNEI. This CDR3 region has 14 residues. The ends were cut back, 9 bases at V and 4 bases at J, with 18 bases in the middle. The chain's CDR3 is CARSRISGSTEAFF. In DNA form, the CDR3 reads TGTGCCAGGTCTAGAATATCGGGGAGCACTGAAGCTTTCTTT.

This chain connects TRBV6-1 to TRBJ2-5; TRBD2 matches 9 bases. The length of the CDR3 is 15 residues. Germline V gives CDR1 MNHNS, CDR2 SASEGT. V shed 2 bases, J shed 5 bases, and the junction held 6 bases outside the gene matches. CDR3 sequence reads: CASSELAGEVETQYF. In DNA, the CDR3 is TGTGCCAGCAGTGAATTAGCGGGAGAGGTTGAGACCCAGTACTTC.

The chain links TRBV5-1 to TRBJ2-4; D possibly corresponds to TRBD1 (6 bases). Per germline, CDR1 SGHRS and CDR2 YFSETQ. The V end was cut by 4 bases, the J end by 7 bases, with 9 bases between. CDR3 length: 12 amino acids. DNA of the CDR3: TGCGCCAGCAGCACAACAGGGAACATTCAGTACTTC. Protein product: CASSTTGNIQYF.

This clone was detected only once. The V gene is TRBV7-8, the J gene TRBJ1-1; TRBD1 agrees at 10 bases. Germline CDR1 is SGHVS and CDR2 is FQNEAQ. The CDR3 spans 15 residues. Unmatched junction bases numbered 4, after V lost 5 bases and J lost 1 base. The CDR3 sequence: CASSGRDRGNTEAFF. CDR3 nucleotide sequence: TGTGCCAGCAGCGGCCGGGACAGGGGGAACACTGAAGCTTTCTTT.

This chain connects TRBV14 to TRBJ2-1; TRBD1 or TRBD2 may be the D gene (5 bases each). CDR3 length equals 15 residues. From germline, CDR1 is SGHDN and CDR2 FVKESK. Trimming pared 4 bases from V and 6 bases from J, leaving 16 bases between. The CDR3 bases are TGTGCCAGCAGCCTCAAACTAACTAGGGGCAATGAGCAGTTCTTC. This encodes CASSLKLTRGNEQFF. Using reference TRBV14 and TRBJ2-1 for the parts outside the CDR3, the full variable domain is EAGVTQFPSHSVIEKGQTVTLRCDPISGHDNLYWYRRVMGKEIKFLLHFVKESKQDESGMPNNRFLAERTGGTYSTLKVQPAELEDSGVYFCASSLKLTRGNEQFFGPGTRLTVL.

The chain combines TRBV9 with TRBJ2-2; TRBD1 aligns across 7 bases. The CDR3 length is 16 residues. After removal of 3 bases from V and 1 base from J, the junction contained 6 bases not matched to a gene. Germline V gene data show CDR1 as SGDLS and CDR2 as YYNGEE. The CDR3 DNA follows: TGTGCCAGCAGCGCCCAGGGGGTGGGGAACACCGGGGAGCTGTTTTTT. Protein product: CASSAQGVGNTGELFF.

This clone was seen only a few times. The chain has TRBV5-1 and TRBJ1-1, with D perhaps matching TRBD1 (5 bases). From germline, CDR1 is SGHRS and CDR2 YFSETQ. The CDR3 consists of 14 residues. V shed 6 bases and J shed 1 base, with 13 bases lying between them. Written as DNA, the CDR3 is TGCGCCAGCACCGGCTCCGGGACGAACACTGAAGCTTTCTTT. This gives the protein CASTGSGTNTEAFF.

The CDR3 spells CASSVTRGQGEEKLFF. The CDR3 DNA follows: TGTGCCAGCAGCGTCACCCGGGGACAGGGGGAGGAAAAACTGTTTTTT. The rearrangement links TRBV5-4 to TRBJ1-4; 11 nucleotides match TRBD1. CDR1 is SGHNT, CDR2 YYREEE, per germline (reference sequence). The CDR3 runs 16 residues. V dropped 4 bases and J dropped 8; count of bases not matched to a gene: 10.

This chain links TRBV2 with TRBJ2-7; TRBD2 matches at 7 bases. Germline V gene data show CDR1 as SNHLY and CDR2 as FYNNEI. This CDR3 spans 14 amino acids. After removal of 8 bases from V and 3 bases from J, the junction contained 10 bases not matched to a gene. CDR3 nucleotide sequence: TGTGCCAGCGGGGATAGCGGGCTCGTCTACGAGCAGTACTTC. Translated, it gives CASGDSGLVYEQYF. The entire variable domain, with the rest obtained from reference TRBV2 and TRBJ2-7, is as follows: EPEVTQTPSHQVTQMGQEVILRCVPISNHLYFYWYRQILGQKVEFLVSFYNNEISEKSEIFDDQFSVERPDGSNFTLKIRSTKLEDSAMYFCASGDSGLVYEQYFGPGTRLTVT.